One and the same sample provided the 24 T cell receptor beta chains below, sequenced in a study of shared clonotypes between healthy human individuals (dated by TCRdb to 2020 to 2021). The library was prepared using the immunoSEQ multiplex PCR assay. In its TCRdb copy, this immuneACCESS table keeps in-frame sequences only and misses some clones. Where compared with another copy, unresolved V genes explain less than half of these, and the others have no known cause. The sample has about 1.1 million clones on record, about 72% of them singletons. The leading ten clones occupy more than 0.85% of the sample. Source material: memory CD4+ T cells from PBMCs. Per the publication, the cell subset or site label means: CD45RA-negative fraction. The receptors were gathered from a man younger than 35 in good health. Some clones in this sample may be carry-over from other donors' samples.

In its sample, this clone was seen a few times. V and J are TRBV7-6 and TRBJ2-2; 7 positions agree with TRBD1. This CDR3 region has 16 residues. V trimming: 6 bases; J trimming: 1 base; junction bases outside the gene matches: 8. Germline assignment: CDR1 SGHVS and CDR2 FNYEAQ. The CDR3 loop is CASSPRQGQNTGELFF. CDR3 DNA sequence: TGTGCCAGCAGTCCCCGACAGGGACAGAACACCGGGGAGCTGTTTTTT.

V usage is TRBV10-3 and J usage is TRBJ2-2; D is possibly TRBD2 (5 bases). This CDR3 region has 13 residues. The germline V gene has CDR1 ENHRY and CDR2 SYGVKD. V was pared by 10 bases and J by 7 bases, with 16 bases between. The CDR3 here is CATRRGQNGELFF. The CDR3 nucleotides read TGTGCCACCCGCCGCGGGCAAAACGGGGAGCTGTTTTTT.

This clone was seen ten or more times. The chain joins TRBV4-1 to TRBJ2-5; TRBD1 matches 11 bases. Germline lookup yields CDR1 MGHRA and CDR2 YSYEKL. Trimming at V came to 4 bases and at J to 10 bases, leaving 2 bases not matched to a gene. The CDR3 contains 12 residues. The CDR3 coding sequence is TGCGCCAGCAGCCGAGGGACAGGGGGCCAGTACTTC. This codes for CASSRGTGGQYF.

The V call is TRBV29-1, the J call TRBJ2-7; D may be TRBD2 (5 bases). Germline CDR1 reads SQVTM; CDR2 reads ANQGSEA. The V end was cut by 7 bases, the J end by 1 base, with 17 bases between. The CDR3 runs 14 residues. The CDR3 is CSAASSGRSYEQYF. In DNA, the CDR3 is TGCAGCGCCGCCTCGAGCGGCCGGTCCTACGAGCAGTACTTC.

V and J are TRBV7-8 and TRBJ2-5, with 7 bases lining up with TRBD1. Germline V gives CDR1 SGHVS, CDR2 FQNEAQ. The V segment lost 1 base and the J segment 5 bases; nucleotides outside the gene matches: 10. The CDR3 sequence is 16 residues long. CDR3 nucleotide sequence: TGTGCCAGCAGCTTAGGGGCCACAGGGGTCGGGGAGACCCAGTACTTC. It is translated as CASSLGATGVGETQYF.

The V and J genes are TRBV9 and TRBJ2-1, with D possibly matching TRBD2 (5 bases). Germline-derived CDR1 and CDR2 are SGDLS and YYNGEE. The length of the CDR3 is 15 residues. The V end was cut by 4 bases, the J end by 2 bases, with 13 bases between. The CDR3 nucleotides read TGTGCCAGCAGCCCCGGTGAGGGAACCTACAATGAGCAGTTCTTC. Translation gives CASSPGEGTYNEQFF.

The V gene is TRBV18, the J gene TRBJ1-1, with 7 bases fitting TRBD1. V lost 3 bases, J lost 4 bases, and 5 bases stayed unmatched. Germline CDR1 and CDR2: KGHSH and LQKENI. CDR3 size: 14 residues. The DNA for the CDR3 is TGTGCCAGCTCACCCGGACAGGTTCTCACTGAAGCTTTCTTT. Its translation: CASSPGQVLTEAFF.

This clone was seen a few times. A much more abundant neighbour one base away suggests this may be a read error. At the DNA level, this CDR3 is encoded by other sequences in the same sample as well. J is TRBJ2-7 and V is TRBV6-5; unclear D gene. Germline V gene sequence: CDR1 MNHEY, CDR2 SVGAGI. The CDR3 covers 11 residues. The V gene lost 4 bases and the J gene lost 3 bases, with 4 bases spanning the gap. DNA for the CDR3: TGTGCCAGCAGTTCCAACTACGAGCAGTACTTC. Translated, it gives CASSSNYEQYF.

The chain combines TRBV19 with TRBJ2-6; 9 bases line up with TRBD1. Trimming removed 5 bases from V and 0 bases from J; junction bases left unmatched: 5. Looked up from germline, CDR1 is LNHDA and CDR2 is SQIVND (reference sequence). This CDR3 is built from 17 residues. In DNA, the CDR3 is TGTGCCAGTAGTCTGGGGACAGGGCCCTCTGGGGCCAACGTCCTGACTTTC. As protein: CASSLGTGPSGANVLTF. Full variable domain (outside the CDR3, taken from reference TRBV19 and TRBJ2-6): DGGITQSPKYLFRKEGQNVTLSCEQNLNHDAMYWYRQDPGQGLRLIYYSQIVNDFQKGDIAEGYSVSREKKESFPLTVTSAQKNPTAFYLCASSLGTGPSGANVLTFGAGSRLTVL.

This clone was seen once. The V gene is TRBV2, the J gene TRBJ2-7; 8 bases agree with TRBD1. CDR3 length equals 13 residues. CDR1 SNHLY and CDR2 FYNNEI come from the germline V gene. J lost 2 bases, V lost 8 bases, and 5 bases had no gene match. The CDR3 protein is CASGRDRTYEQYF. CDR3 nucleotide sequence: TGTGCCAGCGGCCGGGACAGGACCTACGAGCAGTACTTC.

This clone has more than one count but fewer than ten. The CDR3 reads CASSQGVVENTEAFF. The CDR3 DNA reads as TGTGCCAGCTCACAAGGTGTGGTGGAGAACACTGAAGCTTTCTTT. The chain couples TRBV18 to TRBJ1-1; D not resolved. Trimming took off 4 bases at V and 1 base at J, with 13 bases between the two ends. CDR3 size: 15 residues. The germline CDR1 and CDR2 sequences are KGHSH and LQKENI. Supplemented by reference TRBV18 and TRBJ1-1, the full variable domain reads NAGVMQNPRHLVRRRGQEARLRCSPMKGHSHVYWYRQLPEEGLKFMVYLQKENIIDESGMPKERFSAEFPKEGPSILRIQQVVRGDSAAYFCASSQGVVENTEAFFGQGTRLTVV.

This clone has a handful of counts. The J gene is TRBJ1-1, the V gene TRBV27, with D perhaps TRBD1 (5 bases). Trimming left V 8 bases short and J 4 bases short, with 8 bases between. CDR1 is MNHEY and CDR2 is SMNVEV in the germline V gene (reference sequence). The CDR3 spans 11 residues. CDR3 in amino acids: CASQGVTEAFF. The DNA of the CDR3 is TGTGCCAGCCAGGGCGTCACTGAAGCTTTCTTT.

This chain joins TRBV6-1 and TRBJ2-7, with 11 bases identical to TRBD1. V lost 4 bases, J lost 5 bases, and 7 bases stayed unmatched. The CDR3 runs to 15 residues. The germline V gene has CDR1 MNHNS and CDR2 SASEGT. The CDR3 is CASSVTGTGGHEQYF. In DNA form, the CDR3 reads TGTGCCAGCAGTGTCACCGGGACAGGGGGACACGAGCAGTACTTC.

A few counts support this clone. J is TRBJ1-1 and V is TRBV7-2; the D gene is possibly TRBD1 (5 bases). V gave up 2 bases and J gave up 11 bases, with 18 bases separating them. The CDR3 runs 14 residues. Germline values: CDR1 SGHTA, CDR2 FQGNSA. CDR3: CASSLSHLQDLAFF. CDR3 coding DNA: TGTGCCAGCAGCTTATCCCATTTACAGGATTTGGCTTTCTTT.

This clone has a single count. CDR3 sequence reads: CASSHPGHTNEKLFF. CDR3 bases: TGTGCCAGCAGCCATCCGGGACACACTAATGAAAAACTGTTTTTT. V and J are TRBV5-4 and TRBJ1-4; TRBD1 might be the D (6 bases). Germline lookup yields CDR1 SGHNT and CDR2 YYREEE (reference sequence). The CDR3 loop spans 15 amino acids. V lost 4 bases and J 2 bases, leaving 12 bases between the germline ends.

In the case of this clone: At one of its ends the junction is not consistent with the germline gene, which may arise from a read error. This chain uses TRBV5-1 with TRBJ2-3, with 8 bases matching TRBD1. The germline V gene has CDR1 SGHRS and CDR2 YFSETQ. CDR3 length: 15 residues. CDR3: CAGSPGQGFSDTQYF. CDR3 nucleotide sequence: TGCGCCGGCAGCCCCGGACAGGGATTTTCAGATACGCAGTATTTT.

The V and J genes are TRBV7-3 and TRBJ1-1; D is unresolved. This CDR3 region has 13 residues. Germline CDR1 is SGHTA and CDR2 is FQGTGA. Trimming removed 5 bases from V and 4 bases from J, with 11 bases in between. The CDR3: CASSVSGGTEAFF. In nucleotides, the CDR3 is TGTGCCAGCAGCGTTTCTGGAGGCACTGAAGCTTTCTTT.

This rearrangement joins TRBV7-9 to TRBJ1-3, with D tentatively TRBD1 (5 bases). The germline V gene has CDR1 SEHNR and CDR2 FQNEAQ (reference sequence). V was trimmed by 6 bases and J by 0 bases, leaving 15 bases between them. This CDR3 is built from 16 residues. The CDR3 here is CASSSNTGDSGNTIYF. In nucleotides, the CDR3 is TGTGCCAGCAGTTCGAATACAGGCGACTCTGGAAACACCATATATTTT.

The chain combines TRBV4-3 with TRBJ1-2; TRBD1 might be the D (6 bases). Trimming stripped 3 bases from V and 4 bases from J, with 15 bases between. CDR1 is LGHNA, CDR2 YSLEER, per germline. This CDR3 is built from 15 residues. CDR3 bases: TGCGCCAGCAGCCAGGCGACAGGTTGGGGCTATGGCTACACCTTC. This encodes CASSQATGWGYGYTF.

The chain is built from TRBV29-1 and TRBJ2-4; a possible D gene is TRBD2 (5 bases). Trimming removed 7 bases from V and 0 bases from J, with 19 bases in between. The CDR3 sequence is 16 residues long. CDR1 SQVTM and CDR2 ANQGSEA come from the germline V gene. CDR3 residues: CSATPTRVLAKNIQYF. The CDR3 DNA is TGCAGCGCAACCCCTACGAGGGTTCTAGCCAAAAACATTCAGTACTTC.

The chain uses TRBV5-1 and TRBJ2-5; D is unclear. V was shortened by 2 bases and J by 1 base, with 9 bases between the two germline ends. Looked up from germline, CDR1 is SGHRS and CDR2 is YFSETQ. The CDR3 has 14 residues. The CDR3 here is CASSLGRAQETQYF. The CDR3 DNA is TGCGCCAGCAGCTTAGGCAGAGCCCAAGAGACCCAGTACTTC.

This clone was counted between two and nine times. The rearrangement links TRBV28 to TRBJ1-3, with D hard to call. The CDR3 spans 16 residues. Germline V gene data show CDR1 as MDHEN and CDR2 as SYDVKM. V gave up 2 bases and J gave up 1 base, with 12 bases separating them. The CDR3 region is CASSLLGFPSGNTIYF. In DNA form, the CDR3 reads TGTGCCAGCAGTTTACTGGGATTTCCTTCTGGAAACACCATATATTTT.

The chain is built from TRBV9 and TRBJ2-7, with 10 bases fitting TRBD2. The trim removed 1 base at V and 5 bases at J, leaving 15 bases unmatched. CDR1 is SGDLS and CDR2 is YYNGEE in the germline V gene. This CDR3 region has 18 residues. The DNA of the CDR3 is TGTGCCAGCAGCGTAACATGGCTAGCGGGAGAAGGAAAAAACGAGCAGTACTTC. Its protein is CASSVTWLAGEGKNEQYF.

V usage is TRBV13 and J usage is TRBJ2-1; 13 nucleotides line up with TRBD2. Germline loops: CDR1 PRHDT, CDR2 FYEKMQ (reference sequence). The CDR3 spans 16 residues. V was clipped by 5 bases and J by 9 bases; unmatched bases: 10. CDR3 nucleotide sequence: TGTGCCAGCAGCGGCCGGACTAGCGGGAGATCCGGTGAGCAGTTCTTC. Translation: CASSGRTSGRSGEQFF.